This paragraph covers one T cell receptor (beta chain) sequence. Its binding antigen is unknown. Nothing much larger sits one base from this clone, and base qualities are not available. Library preparation was by the immunoSEQ multiplex PCR assay. For the multiplex PCR, a mixture combining 60 forward primers for TCR Vbeta segments and 13 reverse primers for TCR Jbeta segments was used. The CDR3 region of rearranged TCR beta genes was amplified from genomic DNA with a multiplex PCR assay. On the Illumina HiSeq System, the amplified TCR beta libraries were sequenced as 87-base-pair reads. The source study handled its data this way. A later analysis tallied 75 million to 95 million unique TCR beta chains across the 666 repertoires, and around 9.9 million of those chains were shared by two or more donors. A nearest-neighbor algorithm error-corrected the raw reads and collapsed the reads into unique sequences, merging closely related sequences to remove PCR and sequencing errors. Alignment of CDR3 sequences to IMGT reference sequences was used to assign V, D and J gene segments. Each retained sequence needed at least a six-nucleotide match to both a V gene segment and a J gene segment. A rearrangement was called productive if the CDR3 had no stop codons and remained in frame with V and J, and every other rearrangement was called non-productive. CDR3 was defined according to IMGT convention as the region running from the second conserved V-encoded cysteine to the conserved J-encoded phenylalanine. The earlier analysis of some 540 of the donors excluded any sequence lacking an unambiguous match to a single V gene segment. In an earlier analysis of a few hundred of the donors, a V segment was called functional when productive rearrangements were above 56.7%, and segregating when the standard deviation between donors exceeded 5%. A statistical classification framework was built for diagnosing cytomegalovirus status from the catalog of TCR beta chain sequences. V and J gene assignment, in a later analysis, came from comparing TCR nucleotide sequences with IMGT/GENE-DB human TR gene sequences. The TCRdist pipeline was used in a later analysis to assign CDR3 sequences and most-parsimonious VDJ recombination scenarios. In a later analysis, every TCR beta chain was defined by the combination of its CDR3 amino acid sequence and its V-gene family, and reads without a unique V-gene family were dropped. As a way to deal with suspected cross-contamination and a sequencing artifact, a later analysis dropped over 550 nucleotide sequences that were highly shared and had low generation probability. A later analysis calculated a clonal expansion index for each public chain from normalized within-repertoire ranks of inferred template counts. In a later analysis, generation probabilities were computed with a VDJ recombination model fitted to out-of-frame rearrangements, and the resulting probabilities were checked against IGoR. In a later analysis, TCR-TCR, TCR-HLA and TCR-CMV co-occurrence was scored with hypergeometric tests, and a repertoire-size bias correction was applied to TCR pairs. A later analysis estimated false discovery rates by permuting HLA or CMV assignments 20 times. In a later analysis, co-occurring TCRs were grouped using DBSCAN, and TCRdist sequence similarity was added for clustering within HLA-allele-positive subsets. Repertoires with fewer than 30,000 or more than 120,000 public chains, plus five repertoires with anomalous nucleotide sharing, were excluded from co-occurrence clustering. TCRdb carries this immuneACCESS record with in-frame sequences only. Its versions omit some clonotypes, under half of them owing to an unresolved V gene in the studies checked, with the rest unexplained. The V and J calls and clone size were taken over from that table, and D and trimming were inferred from the DNA. The sample profile shows some 200,000 clones; about 74% of them were found once. The ten largest clones represent about 16% of the sample.

These data come from a study of cytomegalovirus exposure and HLA in healthy donors (dated by TCRdb to about 2017). General notes on the study: According to an earlier analysis of a few hundred of the donors, about 179 million T cells yielded 100 million or so unique TCR beta sequences and approximately 300 Gb of sequence data. An early release covering roughly 640 HLA-typed donors comprised around 300 gigabases of sequencing data and 85 million to 100 million unique TCR sequences. The genetic ancestry cluster associated with self-reported Caucasian donors included 81% of the roughly 380 genotyped donors. The study aimed to test whether signatures of past pathogen exposure could be identified by cataloging public T cell receptors. The T cell repertoires of some 670 subjects were profiled by immunosequencing and related to cytomegalovirus serostatus. In addition to the first cohort of hundreds of subjects, a separate validation cohort of 120 different subjects was used. To predict cytomegalovirus infection status, the study combined high-throughput TCR immunosequencing, statistical association of individual TCRs with disease status, and machine learning. A later analysis re-examined previously published TCR beta repertoires from about 700 donors and added high-resolution HLA genotyping to investigate patterns of TCR occurrence. Rather than drawing on any new phenotypic data, the later analysis identified candidate immune exposures from TCR beta sequences and the way those sequences occurred across donors. In an earlier analysis of around 540 of the donors, high-throughput TCR beta sequencing was used to judge whether each TCR beta V gene segment behaved as functional or pseudogenic. Donor age, sex, ethnicity and CMV serostatus were collected together with the repertoire data. A later genetic analysis took genome-wide SNP genotypes for about 65% of the roughly 670 donors and used that subset as a discovery cohort. Every repertoire in the discovery cohort had been generated on one and the same sequencing platform. Class I and class II HLA loci were covered by the typing at four-digit resolution. The number of donors typed differed by locus, with roughly 620-630 for A, B, C, DRB1 and DQB1, around 500 for DQA1, 600 to 610 for DPA1, and 400 to 490 for DPB1. Roughly 5 DR-DQ haplotypes were handled as single units for association and clustering, since linkage in the cohort was strong. Across 398 genotyped donors of the cohort, an average of about 250,000 unique TCR beta nucleotide sequences per donor were sequenced, and 15% to 20% of those sequences were non-productive. Broader findings and caveats from the paper: A later analysis associated about 18,000 TCR beta sequences with specific HLA alleles at a false discovery rate of 0.05. Because counts were too low, seventeen rarely observed V segments, including chromosome 9 orphons, were excluded from the earlier analysis of some 540 of the donors. Strong co-occurrence of HLA alleles, especially DR and DQ, made assigning TCR associations to individual alleles difficult. A later analysis found that most CMV-associated TCR beta chains appeared HLA-restricted, with HLA associations seemingly driven largely by CMV exposure. Because HLA typing was unavailable for some donors at each locus, only the typed subset was used in association tests. Presence/absence analyses assumed roughly uniform sequencing depth across donors, an assumption that may not hold. Broadly in line with IMGT annotations, most TCR beta V segments showed up in productive rearrangements about 90% or about 30% of the time in an earlier analysis of about 500 of the donors. The sequencing pipeline was judged likely to have produced a cluster of highly shared sequence variants as a technical artifact. In vitro tests confirmed that a few of the cytomegalovirus-associated TCR beta chains recognize cytomegalovirus antigens. In a later analysis, the rate of TCR association differed among HLA loci, with DRB1 alleles having the most associated TCRs and HLA-C alleles having the fewest. CMV serostatus was the only immune exposure information available for the cohort. In a later analysis, HLA-associated TCR beta chains showed more clonal expansion and lower generation probabilities than non-associated chains that were equally common. An association between a missense DCLRE1C variant and V-gene and J-gene trimming of TCR beta chains was found in a later genetic analysis and replicated in an independent cohort. Correlated functional status among segregating V segments might be attributable to linkage disequilibrium, but an unknown experimental factor could not be ruled out. The study listed 150 to 200 TCR beta chains as associated with cytomegalovirus. The classifier was reported to diagnose cytomegalovirus status with high specificity and sensitivity in both the original cohort and the validation cohort. A later analysis reported that several top co-occurrence clusters appeared linked to parvovirus B19, influenza, CMV and Epstein-Barr virus. The authors suggested that the approach could potentially be extended to other disease states and immunological phenotypes. A later genetic analysis reported fewer N-insertions in productive TCRs among donors in an Asian-associated ancestry cluster than the roughly 700-donor mean. A further reported finding was that TCR beta sequences accurately predicted the HLA-A and HLA-B alleles for most subjects in the first cohort. Most TCR sequences were observed very rarely across donors, whereas some public TCRs were present in many individuals. Some IMGT-functional V segments, including TRBV6-2 and TRBV6-3, could not be told apart with the 87-base-pair reads, so those segments were excluded. The cohort was sequenced for TCR beta chains only, and without alpha or paired-chain data the features that could be detected were limited.

The CDR3 sequence holds 15 residues, the cysteine and phenylalanine included. The read is trimmed to its CDR3 DNA, 45 bases read in frame from base 1. V was cut back by 0 bases and J by 0 bases, leaving a gap of 6 bases between them. For CDR1 and CDR2, the germline V gene lists LGHNA and YSLEER. The cohort comprised hundreds of healthy bone marrow donors. At the time of sampling, all cohort members were nominally healthy, though unrecorded immune exposures were likely present. The donor was CMV seronegative and was included in the group of approximately 350 seronegative cohort members. Each donor provided a peripheral blood sample, and peripheral blood mononuclear cells were used for TCR beta sequencing. Genomic DNA was extracted from the blood cell samples with the Qiagen DNeasy Blood Extraction Kit.

This receptor was identified in a man aged 35 to 55 in good health and CMV-seronegative. The specimen sequenced was PBMCs. The chain employs TRBV4-3 and TRBJ1-5; the D gene is unclear. The CDR3 corresponds to CASSQEIGSNQPQHF. The nucleotides read TGCGCCAGCAGCCAAGAGATCGGTAGCAATCAGCCCCAGCATTTT.